This is a list of T cell receptor beta chains from one sample in a study of blood T cells in healthy people across ages. MiXCR, applied by TCRdb to the 5' RACE reads, yields one record per CDR3 protein. The data contain about 940,000 distinct CDR3 sequences, roughly 52% of them singletons. Material: blood. These receptor sequences come from a man under 40 in good health. CDR3s include the opening cysteine and the closing phenylalanine or tryptophan. Each record gives: D gene, J gene, V gene, clone size, CDR3 DNA, CDR3 protein. The D gene is left open where the match is weak. A clone size is listed for some rows: how often the clone was seen (once, few, many), or a class if it is expanded.

d_call: -
j_call: TRBJ1-4
v_call: TRBV11-2
clone_size: -
cdr3_nt: TGTGCCAGCAGCTTAGGGAGGGGAGGGGGAAATGAAAAACTGTTTTTT
cdr3_aa: CASSLGRGGGNEKLFF

d_call: -
j_call: TRBJ2-1
v_call: TRBV4-1
clone_size: -
cdr3_nt: TGCGCCAGCAGCCAAGAAGGCCTTAACAATGAGCAGTTCTTC
cdr3_aa: CASSQEGLNNEQFF

d_call: -
j_call: TRBJ2-7
v_call: TRBV5-4
clone_size: few
cdr3_nt: TGTGCCAGCAGCTTGAAGGATCGGAGCTACGAGCAGTACTTC
cdr3_aa: CASSLKDRSYEQYF

d_call: TRBD2
j_call: TRBJ2-5
v_call: TRBV5-1
clone_size: -
cdr3_nt: TGCGCCAGCAGCTCTAGCGGGGGAATCCAAGAGACCCAGTACTTC
cdr3_aa: CASSSSGGIQETQYF

d_call: -
j_call: TRBJ1-5
v_call: TRBV24-1
clone_size: -
cdr3_nt: TGTGCCACCAGTGATGGCAATCAGCCCCAGCATTTT
cdr3_aa: CATSDGNQPQHF

d_call: TRBD1
j_call: TRBJ2-5
v_call: TRBV5-1
clone_size: -
cdr3_nt: TGCGCCAGCGTCTCCAAGGACAGGGGGCTCGGGACCCAGTACTTC
cdr3_aa: CASVSKDRGLGTQYF

d_call: -
j_call: TRBJ1-2
v_call: TRBV13
clone_size: many
cdr3_nt: TGTGCCAGCAGCCGCCGGACAGTTGGCTATGGCTACACCTTC
cdr3_aa: CASSRRTVGYGYTF

d_call: -
j_call: TRBJ2-4
v_call: TRBV4-3
clone_size: -
cdr3_nt: TGCGCCAGCAGCCAAGGGGGAAACATTCAGTACTTC
cdr3_aa: CASSQGGNIQYF

d_call: TRBD1
j_call: TRBJ1-2
v_call: TRBV6-5
clone_size: -
cdr3_nt: TGTGCCAGCAGTTCCTGGGGGAGACAGGGAGGGCAATATGGCTACACCTTC
cdr3_aa: CASSSWGRQGGQYGYTF

d_call: -
j_call: TRBJ2-5
v_call: TRBV7-9
clone_size: -
cdr3_nt: TGTGCCAGCAGCTTAGCGGTCTCAGGGATTGGGGTCCAAGAGACCCAGTACTTC
cdr3_aa: CASSLAVSGIGVQETQYF

d_call: -
j_call: TRBJ1-5
v_call: TRBV12-3/TRBV12-4
clone_size: few
cdr3_nt: TGTGCCAGCAGCCCCGATGCAGGGGTGAGCAATCAGCCCCAGCATTTT
cdr3_aa: CASSPDAGVSNQPQHF

d_call: -
j_call: TRBJ2-7
v_call: TRBV18
clone_size: few
cdr3_nt: TGTGCCAGCTCACCTTCGACAGGATCCTACGAGCAGTACTTC
cdr3_aa: CASSPSTGSYEQYF

d_call: TRBD2
j_call: TRBJ2-1
v_call: TRBV5-1
clone_size: few
cdr3_nt: TGCGCCAGCAGCTCTACCACTAGCGGGGGCTACAATGAGCAGTTCTTC
cdr3_aa: CASSSTTSGGYNEQFF

d_call: -
j_call: TRBJ2-1
v_call: TRBV28
clone_size: -
cdr3_nt: TGTGCCAGCAGTACCGGCGGCCTACATAATGAGCAGTTCTTC
cdr3_aa: CASSTGGLHNEQFF

d_call: TRBD1
j_call: TRBJ2-7
v_call: TRBV7-9
clone_size: -
cdr3_nt: TGTGCCAGCTCGAGCGAAGACAGGGACGAGCAGTACTTC
cdr3_aa: CASSSEDRDEQYF

d_call: -
j_call: TRBJ2-7
v_call: TRBV11-2
clone_size: few
cdr3_nt: TGTGCCAGCAGCTTAGCTTGGAGGGGGGGGCGCGTCTACGAGCAGTACTTC
cdr3_aa: CASSLAWRGGRVYEQYF

d_call: TRBD1
j_call: TRBJ2-3
v_call: TRBV20-1
clone_size: few
cdr3_nt: TGCAGTGCTAAGCCGGGACAGGGGCCAGATACGCAGTATTTT
cdr3_aa: CSAKPGQGPDTQYF

d_call: -
j_call: TRBJ2-2
v_call: TRBV20-1
clone_size: -
cdr3_nt: TGCAGTGCTAGAGATCTCCGGGACACTAACACCGGGGAGCTGTTTTTT
cdr3_aa: CSARDLRDTNTGELFF

d_call: TRBD1
j_call: TRBJ2-1
v_call: TRBV11-2
clone_size: -
cdr3_nt: TGTGCCAGCAGCTCCTTGTACCGGACAGGGAATTGGCAGTTCTTC
cdr3_aa: CASSSLYRTGNWQFF

d_call: -
j_call: TRBJ1-4
v_call: TRBV3-1
clone_size: few
cdr3_nt: TGTGCCAGCGGGCCAACTAATGAAAAACTGTTTTTT
cdr3_aa: CASGPTNEKLFF

d_call: -
j_call: TRBJ2-2
v_call: TRBV6-2/TRBV6-3
clone_size: once
cdr3_nt: TGTGCCAGCAGTTACTCGTTAGAGGGGCCCGGGGAGCTGTTTTTT
cdr3_aa: CASSYSLEGPGELFF

d_call: -
j_call: TRBJ2-3
v_call: TRBV10-3
clone_size: few
cdr3_nt: TGTGCCATCAGTGAGGGAGGGACAGTCCGAACAGATACGCAGTATTTT
cdr3_aa: CAISEGGTVRTDTQYF

d_call: -
j_call: TRBJ1-4
v_call: TRBV28
clone_size: -
cdr3_nt: TGTGCCAGCTTTGGCGCACGAGATGAAAAACTGTTTTTT
cdr3_aa: CASFGARDEKLFF

d_call: -
j_call: TRBJ2-7
v_call: TRBV4-3
clone_size: -
cdr3_nt: TGCGCCAGCAGCCCCGGACAGGGAGGGCCCTACGAGCAGTACTTC
cdr3_aa: CASSPGQGGPYEQYF

d_call: -
j_call: TRBJ1-5
v_call: TRBV5-1
clone_size: few
cdr3_nt: TGCGCCAGCAGCTTGGAGAAGGGTCCAGGTCAGCCCCAGCATTTT
cdr3_aa: CASSLEKGPGQPQHF

d_call: TRBD1
j_call: TRBJ1-4
v_call: TRBV20-1
clone_size: many
cdr3_nt: TGCAGTGCTAGTGATTCGGGACAGGGTGGGGAAAAACTGTTTTTT
cdr3_aa: CSASDSGQGGEKLFF

d_call: -
j_call: TRBJ1-2
v_call: TRBV12-3/TRBV12-4
clone_size: few
cdr3_nt: TGTGCCAGCAACCCTGGGGGATATGGCTACACCTTC
cdr3_aa: CASNPGGYGYTF

d_call: -
j_call: TRBJ2-1
v_call: TRBV6-2/TRBV6-3
clone_size: -
cdr3_nt: TGTGCCAGCAGTTACAAGGACTATGACGAGCAGTTCTTC
cdr3_aa: CASSYKDYDEQFF

d_call: -
j_call: TRBJ2-3
v_call: TRBV6-1
clone_size: -
cdr3_nt: TGTGCCAGCAGTCGACCGGCTAGCACAGATACGCAGTATTTT
cdr3_aa: CASSRPASTDTQYF

d_call: TRBD2
j_call: TRBJ2-7
v_call: TRBV7-9
clone_size: few
cdr3_nt: TGTGCCAGCAGCCCGAGAAGTGCGGGGGGGCTCTACGAGCAGTACTTC
cdr3_aa: CASSPRSAGGLYEQYF

d_call: -
j_call: TRBJ2-7
v_call: TRBV13
clone_size: few
cdr3_nt: TGTGCCAGCACCTATCGGAGCTCCTACGAGCAGTACTTC
cdr3_aa: CASTYRSSYEQYF

d_call: TRBD2
j_call: TRBJ2-1
v_call: TRBV5-1
clone_size: -
cdr3_nt: TGCGCCAGCAGCCCTATTAGCGGGGGGGCTGGTAATGAGCAGTTCTTC
cdr3_aa: CASSPISGGAGNEQFF

d_call: -
j_call: TRBJ2-7
v_call: TRBV27
clone_size: -
cdr3_nt: TGTGCCAGCAAAGATCGCAGCGGAGGCTCCTACGAGCAGTACTTC
cdr3_aa: CASKDRSGGSYEQYF

d_call: TRBD1
j_call: TRBJ1-5
v_call: TRBV28
clone_size: -
cdr3_nt: TGTGCCAGCAGACCTTATACAGGGGGCACAAATCAGCCCCAGCATTTT
cdr3_aa: CASRPYTGGTNQPQHF

d_call: TRBD2
j_call: TRBJ2-2
v_call: TRBV29-1
clone_size: -
cdr3_nt: TGCAGCGTTGCCGAGCGGACTAGCGGGAATGGCGGGGAGCTGTTTTTT
cdr3_aa: CSVAERTSGNGGELFF

d_call: -
j_call: TRBJ1-5
v_call: TRBV7-3
clone_size: -
cdr3_nt: TGTGCCAGCAGCCGGACGGCGAATCAGCCCCAGCATTTT
cdr3_aa: CASSRTANQPQHF

d_call: -
j_call: TRBJ2-3
v_call: TRBV7-3
clone_size: -
cdr3_nt: TGTGCCAGCAGCATAAAGGGCAGGGATACGCAGTATTTT
cdr3_aa: CASSIKGRDTQYF

d_call: -
j_call: TRBJ1-6
v_call: TRBV15
clone_size: -
cdr3_nt: TGTGCCACCAGCAAACAGGAGGATTCACCCCTCCACTTT
cdr3_aa: CATSKQEDSPLHF

d_call: -
j_call: TRBJ1-2
v_call: TRBV5-6
clone_size: -
cdr3_nt: TGTGCCAGCAGCTGGACAGAAGCCTATGGCTACACCTTC
cdr3_aa: CASSWTEAYGYTF

d_call: -
j_call: TRBJ2-5
v_call: TRBV12-3/TRBV12-4
clone_size: -
cdr3_nt: TGTGCCAGCAGTTTAGGTGTCCTTGCAGAGACCCAGTACTTC
cdr3_aa: CASSLGVLAETQYF

d_call: -
j_call: TRBJ1-4
v_call: TRBV30
clone_size: -
cdr3_nt: TGTGCCTGGACCACCGGGGCGGGCGAAAAACTGTTTTTT
cdr3_aa: CAWTTGAGEKLFF

d_call: -
j_call: TRBJ1-1
v_call: TRBV25-1
clone_size: once
cdr3_nt: TGTGCCAGCAGTGAAGAAGAGGCAAGGGACACTGAAGCTTTCTTT
cdr3_aa: CASSEEEARDTEAFF

d_call: -
j_call: TRBJ2-3
v_call: TRBV20-1
clone_size: many
cdr3_nt: TGCAGTGCTAGACCGCCGGGACGGACTAGCACAGATACGCAGTATTTT
cdr3_aa: CSARPPGRTSTDTQYF

d_call: TRBD1
j_call: TRBJ2-1
v_call: TRBV20-1
clone_size: -
cdr3_nt: TGCAGTGCTAGCCCGGACAGGGGCAACTCCTACAATGAGCAGTTCTTC
cdr3_aa: CSASPDRGNSYNEQFF

d_call: -
j_call: TRBJ2-1
v_call: TRBV20-1
clone_size: -
cdr3_nt: TGCAGTGCTAAGGCGGGTAATGAGCAGTTCTTC
cdr3_aa: CSAKAGNEQFF

d_call: -
j_call: TRBJ2-1
v_call: TRBV14
clone_size: -
cdr3_nt: TGTGCCAGCAGCCCCCATGGGGTTAGCCCCTACAATGAGCAGTTCTTC
cdr3_aa: CASSPHGVSPYNEQFF

d_call: TRBD1
j_call: TRBJ2-6
v_call: TRBV9
clone_size: once
cdr3_nt: TGTGCCAGCAGCTGGAACCGGGACAGGGACGACTCTGGGGCCAACGTCCTGACTTTC
cdr3_aa: CASSWNRDRDDSGANVLTF

d_call: TRBD2
j_call: TRBJ2-5
v_call: TRBV28
clone_size: -
cdr3_nt: TGTGCCAGCACCCCGATCGCGGGGGGCCTGAACCAAGAGACCCAGTACTTC
cdr3_aa: CASTPIAGGLNQETQYF

d_call: -
j_call: TRBJ1-2
v_call: TRBV5-6
clone_size: -
cdr3_nt: TGTGCCAGCAGCTTGGTTTATGGGGCCGACTATGGCTACACCTTC
cdr3_aa: CASSLVYGADYGYTF

d_call: -
j_call: TRBJ1-4
v_call: TRBV4-2
clone_size: -
cdr3_nt: TGTGCCAGCAGCCAAGAGACGGCCAGGGGAAGCGAAAAACTGTTTTTT
cdr3_aa: CASSQETARGSEKLFF

d_call: -
j_call: TRBJ1-1
v_call: TRBV29-1
clone_size: once
cdr3_nt: TGCAGCGTACACGGAGGATCTGAAGCTTTCTTT
cdr3_aa: CSVHGGSEAFF

d_call: TRBD2
j_call: TRBJ2-3
v_call: TRBV7-2
clone_size: -
cdr3_nt: TGTACCAGCAGCCTCCAGCGGGGGGGTCCCGATACGCAGTATTTT
cdr3_aa: CTSSLQRGGPDTQYF

d_call: -
j_call: TRBJ2-3
v_call: TRBV18
clone_size: -
cdr3_nt: TGTGCCAGCTCACCTGGGACAACAAAGCAGCATACGCAGTATTTT
cdr3_aa: CASSPGTTKQHTQYF

d_call: TRBD1
j_call: TRBJ1-1
v_call: TRBV6-2/TRBV6-3
clone_size: -
cdr3_nt: TGTGCCAGCAGTTACCCGGGACAGGTGAACACTGAAGCTTTCTTT
cdr3_aa: CASSYPGQVNTEAFF